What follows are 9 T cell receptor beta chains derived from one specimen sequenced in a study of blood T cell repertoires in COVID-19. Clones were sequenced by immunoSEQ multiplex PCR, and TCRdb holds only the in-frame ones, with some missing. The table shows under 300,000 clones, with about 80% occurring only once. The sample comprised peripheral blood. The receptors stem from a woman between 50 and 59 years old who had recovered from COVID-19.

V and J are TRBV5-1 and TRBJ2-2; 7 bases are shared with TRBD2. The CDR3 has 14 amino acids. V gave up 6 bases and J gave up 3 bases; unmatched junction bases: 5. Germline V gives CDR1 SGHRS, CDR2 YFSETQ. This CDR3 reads CASISLADTGELFF. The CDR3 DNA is TGCGCCAGCATCTCCCTAGCGGACACCGGGGAGCTGTTTTTT.

The CDR3 sequence is CAISVGGGGNTIYF. In DNA, the CDR3 is TGTGCCATCAGCGTTGGGGGGGGAGGAAACACCATATATTTT. The V gene is TRBV10-3, the J gene TRBJ1-3, with a possible D match to TRBD1 (5 bases). Germline V gene lookup returns CDR1 ENHRY and CDR2 SYGVKD. The CDR3 is 14 residues long. Deletions cut 6 bases from V and 4 bases from J, with 13 bases between.

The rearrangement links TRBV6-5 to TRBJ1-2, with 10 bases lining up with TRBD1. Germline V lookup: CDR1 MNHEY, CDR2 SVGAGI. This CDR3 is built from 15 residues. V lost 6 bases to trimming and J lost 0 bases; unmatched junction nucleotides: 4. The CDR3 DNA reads TGTGCCAGCAGCCCAGGACAGGGGGCTAACTATGGCTACACCTTC. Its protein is CASSPGQGANYGYTF.

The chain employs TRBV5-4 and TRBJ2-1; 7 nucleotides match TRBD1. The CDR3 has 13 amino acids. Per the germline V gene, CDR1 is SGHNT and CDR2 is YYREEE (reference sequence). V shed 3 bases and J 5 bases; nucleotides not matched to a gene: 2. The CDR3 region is CASSWDRDNEQFF. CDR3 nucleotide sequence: TGTGCCAGCAGCTGGGACAGAGACAATGAGCAGTTCTTC.

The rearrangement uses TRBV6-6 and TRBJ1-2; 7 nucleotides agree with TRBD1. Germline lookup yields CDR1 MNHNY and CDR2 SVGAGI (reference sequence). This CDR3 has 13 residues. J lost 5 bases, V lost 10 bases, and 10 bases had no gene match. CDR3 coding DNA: TGTGCCAAAACCCGGGACAGAGGATATGGCTACACCTTC. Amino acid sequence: CAKTRDRGYGYTF.

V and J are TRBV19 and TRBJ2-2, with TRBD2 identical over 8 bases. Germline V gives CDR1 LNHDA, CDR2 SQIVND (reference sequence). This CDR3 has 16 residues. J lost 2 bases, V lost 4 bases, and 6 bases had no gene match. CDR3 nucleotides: TGTGCCAGTAGTAATGAGCGGGGGAGCAACACCGGGGAGCTGTTTTTT. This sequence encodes CASSNERGSNTGELFF. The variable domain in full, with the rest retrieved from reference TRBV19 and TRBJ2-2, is DGGITQSPKYLFRKEGQNVTLSCEQNLNHDAMYWYRQDPGQGLRLIYYSQIVNDFQKGDIAEGYSVSREKKESFPLTVTSAQKNPTAFYLCASSNERGSNTGELFFGEGSRLTVL.

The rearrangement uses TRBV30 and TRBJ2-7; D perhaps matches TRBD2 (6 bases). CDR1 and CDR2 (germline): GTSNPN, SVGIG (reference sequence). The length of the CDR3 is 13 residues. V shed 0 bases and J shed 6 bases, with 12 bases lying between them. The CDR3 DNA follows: TGTGCCTGGAGTGTCGGGTTAGCGGCCGAGCAGTACTTC. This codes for CAWSVGLAAEQYF.

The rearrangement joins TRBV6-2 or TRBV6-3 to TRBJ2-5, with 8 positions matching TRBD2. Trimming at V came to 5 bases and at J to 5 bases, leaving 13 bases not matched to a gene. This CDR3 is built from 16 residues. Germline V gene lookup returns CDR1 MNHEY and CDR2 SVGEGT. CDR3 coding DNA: TGTGCCAGCAGTATCCCTCCGATTAGCGGGAAGGAGACCCAGTACTTC. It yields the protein CASSIPPISGKETQYF.

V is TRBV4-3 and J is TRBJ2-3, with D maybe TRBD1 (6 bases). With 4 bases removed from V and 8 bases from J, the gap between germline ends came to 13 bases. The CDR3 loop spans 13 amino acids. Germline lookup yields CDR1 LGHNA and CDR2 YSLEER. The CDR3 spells CASSPSRGGTQYF. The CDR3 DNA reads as TGCGCCAGCAGCCCCTCCCGAGGGGGTACGCAGTATTTT.